Detailed here is one T cell receptor beta chain. These data are taken from a study of blood T cell repertoires in COVID-19. Study context: Acute and convalescent COVID-19 specimens originated in the United States, Italy and Spain.

In the original workflow: Using reference gene primer amplification, nucleated cell counts were estimated. The method was immunoSEQ multiplex PCR; TCRdb's version includes in-frame clones alone and lacks a portion of them. V and J calls and clone size are given by that table; D and trimming were obtained from the DNA. Altogether more than 90,000 clones are present, about 90% being singletons, with the ten largest covering 11%. The source is a woman younger than 45 with acute or convalescent COVID-19. Sequencing input: peripheral blood.

The CDR3 here is CASSTDREHSPLHF. The CDR3, as DNA: TGTGCCAGTAGTACTGACAGGGAGCATTCACCCCTCCACTTT. This chain connects TRBV19 to TRBJ1-6; TRBD1 agrees at 7 bases. The CDR3 has 14 amino acids. Germline CDR1 is LNHDA and CDR2 is SQIVND (reference sequence). The V and J ends lost 4 bases and 8 bases, in that order; junction bases with no gene match: 5.